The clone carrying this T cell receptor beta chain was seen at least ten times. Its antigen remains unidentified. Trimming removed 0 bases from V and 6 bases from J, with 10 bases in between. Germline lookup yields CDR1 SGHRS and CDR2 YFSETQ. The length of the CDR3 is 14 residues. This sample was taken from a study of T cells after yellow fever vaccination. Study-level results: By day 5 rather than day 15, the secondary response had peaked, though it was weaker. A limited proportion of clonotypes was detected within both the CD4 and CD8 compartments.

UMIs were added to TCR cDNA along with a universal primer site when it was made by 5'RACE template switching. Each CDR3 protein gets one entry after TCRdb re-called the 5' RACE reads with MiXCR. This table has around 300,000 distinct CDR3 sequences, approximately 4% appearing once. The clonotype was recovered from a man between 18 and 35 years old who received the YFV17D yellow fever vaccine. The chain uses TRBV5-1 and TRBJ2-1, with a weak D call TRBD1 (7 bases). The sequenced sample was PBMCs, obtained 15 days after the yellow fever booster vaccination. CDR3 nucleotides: TGCGCCAGCAGCTTGGACAGGGGAGGCAATGAGCAGTTCTTC. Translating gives CASSLDRGGNEQFF.